Sequencing of this T cell receptor beta chain was carried out in a study of blood T cell repertoires in COVID-19. Study at large: There were acute and convalescent COVID-19 samples, and they came from the United States, Italy and Spain.

The method was immunoSEQ multiplex PCR; TCRdb's version includes in-frame clones alone and lacks a portion of them. In the table there are 150,000 or so clones, over 75% of which are singletons. This CDR3 region has 13 residues. Per the germline V gene, CDR1 is SGHTA and CDR2 is FQGNSA. The V and J ends lost 6 bases and 4 bases, in that order; junction bases with no gene match: 6. This clonotype was obtained from a man between 18 and 35 years old with COVID-19, enrolled during active disease. Sequencing input: peripheral blood. The V call is TRBV7-2, the J call TRBJ2-7, with 7 bases fitting TRBD2. As DNA, the CDR3 is TGTGCCAGCAGTCGAGCGGGACGTTACGAGCAGTACTTC. Its protein is CASSRAGRYEQYF.